This T cell receptor (beta chain) was identified in a study of tumor-infiltrating lymphocytes in primary liver carcinoma. Study background: Ages ranged from 30 to 69, with HCC or mixed HCC-cholangiocarcinoma.

The investigators made TCR beta cDNA from roughly 0.55 ug total RNA, using a constant-region primer. Three nested multiplex PCR rounds, a slightly modified ARM-PCR, produced the libraries for TCR beta. TRBV1-TRBV30 forward primers paired with a C-beta reverse primer were used in the first two PCR rounds, which ran 9 to 10 cycles each. One entry per CDR3 protein, called by TCRdb with MiXCR from the multiplex PCR reads. The sample holds roughly 48,000 distinct CDR3 sequences, over 70% seen once. Total RNA and DNA came together from around 20-30 mg of bulk tissue without cell sorting. Overall study results and limits: There were only about 7.5-25% of top clones found in all five tumor regions.

As to this clonotype: Its antigen is unidentified. One end of the junction fails to match germline, which may point to a read error.

The CDR3 loop spans 14 amino acids. The rearrangement links TRBV12-3 or TRBV12-4 to TRBJ1-6; TRBD1 agrees at 7 bases. The sequence was collected from a man in his forties with primary liver carcinoma and hepatitis B virus infection. Material for sequencing was liver tumor tissue from sampling region 3. Regarding subset: tumor region T3, left-lateral pole. CDR3 in amino acids: CASSTTGRNSPLHF. CDR3 nucleotides: TGTGCCAGTTCCACGACAGGGCGTAATTCACCTCTCCACTTT.